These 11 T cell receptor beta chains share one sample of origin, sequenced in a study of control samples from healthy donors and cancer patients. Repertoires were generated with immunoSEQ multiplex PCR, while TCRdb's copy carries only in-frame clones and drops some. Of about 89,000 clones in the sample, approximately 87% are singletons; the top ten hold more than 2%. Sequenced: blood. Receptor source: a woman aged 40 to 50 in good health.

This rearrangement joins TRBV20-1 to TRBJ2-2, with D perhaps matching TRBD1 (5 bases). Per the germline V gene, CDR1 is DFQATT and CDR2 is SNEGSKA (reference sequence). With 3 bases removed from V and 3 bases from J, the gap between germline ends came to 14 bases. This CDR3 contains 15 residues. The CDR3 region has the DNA TGCAGTGCTAGTCAGGCAGGGAAGGACACCGGGGAGCTGTTTTTT. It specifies CSASQAGKDTGELFF.

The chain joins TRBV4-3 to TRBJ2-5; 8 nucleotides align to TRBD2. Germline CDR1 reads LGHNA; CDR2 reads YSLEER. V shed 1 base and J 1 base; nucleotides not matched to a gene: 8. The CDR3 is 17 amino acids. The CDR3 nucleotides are TGCGCCAGCAGCCAAGGGAGACGGGGGGGCGTCCAAGAGACCCAGTACTTC. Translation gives CASSQGRRGGVQETQYF.

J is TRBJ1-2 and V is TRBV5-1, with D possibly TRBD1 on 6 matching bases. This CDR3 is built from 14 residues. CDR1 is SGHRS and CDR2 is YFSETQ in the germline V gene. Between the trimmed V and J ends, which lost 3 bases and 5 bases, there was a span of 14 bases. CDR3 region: CASSSSGTPYGYTF. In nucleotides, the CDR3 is TGCGCCAGCAGCTCCTCCGGGACACCTTATGGCTACACCTTC.

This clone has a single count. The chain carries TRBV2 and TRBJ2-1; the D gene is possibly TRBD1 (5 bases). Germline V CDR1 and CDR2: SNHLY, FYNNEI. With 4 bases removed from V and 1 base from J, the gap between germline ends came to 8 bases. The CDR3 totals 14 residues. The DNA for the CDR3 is TGTGCCAGCAGTGGACAGCTATCCTACAATGAGCAGTTCTTC. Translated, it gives CASSGQLSYNEQFF.

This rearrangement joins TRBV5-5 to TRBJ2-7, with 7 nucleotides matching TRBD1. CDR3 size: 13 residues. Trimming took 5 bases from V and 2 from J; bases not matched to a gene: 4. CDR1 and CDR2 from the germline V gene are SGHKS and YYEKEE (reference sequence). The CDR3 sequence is CASSEGAPYEQYF. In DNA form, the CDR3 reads TGTGCCAGCAGTGAGGGGGCCCCCTACGAGCAGTACTTC.

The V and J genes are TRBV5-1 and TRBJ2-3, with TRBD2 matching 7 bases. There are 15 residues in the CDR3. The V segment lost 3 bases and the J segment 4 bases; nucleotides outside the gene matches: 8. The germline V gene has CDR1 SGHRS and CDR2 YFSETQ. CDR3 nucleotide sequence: TGCGCCAGCAGCTCCGGCGGGGGTTACGCAGATACGCAGTATTTT. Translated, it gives CASSSGGGYADTQYF. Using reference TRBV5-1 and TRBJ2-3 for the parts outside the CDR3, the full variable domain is KAGVTQTPRYLIKTRGQQVTLSCSPISGHRSVSWYQQTPGQGLQFLFEYFSETQRNKGNFPGRFSGRQFSNSRSEMNVSTLELGDSALYLCASSSGGGYADTQYFGPGTRLTVL.

CDR3 amino acids: CASSHGGLSSYNSPLHF. DNA for the CDR3: TGTGCCAGCAGTCACGGGGGGCTAAGCTCCTATAATTCACCCCTCCACTTT. V usage is TRBV6-6 and J usage is TRBJ1-6; possible D gene TRBD1, 6 bases. V was pared by 5 bases and J by 0 bases, with 14 bases between. There are 17 residues in the CDR3. CDR1 is MNHNY, CDR2 SVGAGI, per germline (reference sequence).

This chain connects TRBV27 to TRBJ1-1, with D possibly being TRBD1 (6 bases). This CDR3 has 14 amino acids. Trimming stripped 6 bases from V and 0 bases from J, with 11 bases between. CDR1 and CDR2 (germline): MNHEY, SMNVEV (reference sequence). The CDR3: CASRQGRVNTEAFF. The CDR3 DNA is TGTGCCAGCAGACAGGGAAGGGTGAACACTGAAGCTTTCTTT.

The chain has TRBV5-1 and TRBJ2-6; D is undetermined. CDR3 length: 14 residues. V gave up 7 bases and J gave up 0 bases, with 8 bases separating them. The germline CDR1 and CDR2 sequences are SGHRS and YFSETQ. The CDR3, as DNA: TGCGCCAGCTTCTCGGACTCTGGGGCCAACGTCCTGACTTTC. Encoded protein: CASFSDSGANVLTF.

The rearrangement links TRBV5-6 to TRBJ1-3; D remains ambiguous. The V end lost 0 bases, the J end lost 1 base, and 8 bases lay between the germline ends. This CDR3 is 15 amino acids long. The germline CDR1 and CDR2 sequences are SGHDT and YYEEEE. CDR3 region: CASSLVAGSGNTIYF. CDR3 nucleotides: TGTGCCAGCAGCTTGGTGGCAGGTTCTGGAAACACCATATATTTT. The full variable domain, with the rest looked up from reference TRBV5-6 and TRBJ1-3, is DAGVTQSPTHLIKTRGQQVTLRCSPKSGHDTVSWYQQALGQGPQFIFQYYEEEERQRGNFPDRFSGHQFPNYSSELNVNALLLGDSALYLCASSLVAGSGNTIYFGEGSWLTVV.

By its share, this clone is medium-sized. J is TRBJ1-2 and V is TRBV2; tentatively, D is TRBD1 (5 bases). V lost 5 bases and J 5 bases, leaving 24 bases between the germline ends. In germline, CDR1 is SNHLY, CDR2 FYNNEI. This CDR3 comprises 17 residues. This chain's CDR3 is CASSPRRDLTGLYGYTF. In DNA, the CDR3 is TGTGCCAGCAGTCCCCGGCGAGACCTAACGGGGCTGTATGGCTACACCTTC.